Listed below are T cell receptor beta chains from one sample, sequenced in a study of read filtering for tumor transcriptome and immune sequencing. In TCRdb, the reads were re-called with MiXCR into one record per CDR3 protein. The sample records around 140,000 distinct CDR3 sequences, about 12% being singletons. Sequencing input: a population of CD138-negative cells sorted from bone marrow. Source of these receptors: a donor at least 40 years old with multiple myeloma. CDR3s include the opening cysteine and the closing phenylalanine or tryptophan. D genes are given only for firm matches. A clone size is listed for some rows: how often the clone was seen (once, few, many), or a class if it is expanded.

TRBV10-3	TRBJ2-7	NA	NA	CAISESVVEQYF	TGTGCCATCAGTGAGTCTGTAGTCGAGCAGTACTTC
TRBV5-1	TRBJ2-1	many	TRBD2	CASRTISGRAGDYNEQFF	TGCGCCAGCAGGACGATTAGCGGGAGGGCAGGGGATTACAATGAGCAGTTCTTC
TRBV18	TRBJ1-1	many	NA	CASPLGTEAFF	TGTGCCAGCCCCTTAGGGACTGAAGCTTTCTTT
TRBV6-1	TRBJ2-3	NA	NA	CASILQEGTSGSVGWSLSTDTQYF	TGTGCCAGCATCCTCCAGGAGGGGACCAGCGGGTCCGTAGGCTGGAGCCTTAGCACAGATACGCAGTATTTT
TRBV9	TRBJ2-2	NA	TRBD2	CASSVGRAGAPHTGELFF	TGTGCCAGCAGCGTAGGAAGAGCGGGAGCCCCACACACCGGGGAGCTGTTTTTT
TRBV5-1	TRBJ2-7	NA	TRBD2	CASSPTTSGTSHKQYF	TGCGCCAGCAGCCCGACGACTAGCGGGACTTCCCACAAGCAGTACTTC
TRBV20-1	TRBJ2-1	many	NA	CSARAPGQPYNEQFF	TGCAGTGCTAGAGCCCCGGGACAACCCTACAATGAGCAGTTCTTC
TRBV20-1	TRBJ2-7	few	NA	CSASYTYEQYF	TGCAGTGCTTCGTACACGTACGAGCAGTACTTC
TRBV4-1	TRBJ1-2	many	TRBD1	CASSQQAGQGVDGYTF	TGCGCCAGCAGCCAGCAAGCGGGACAGGGAGTAGATGGCTACACCTTC
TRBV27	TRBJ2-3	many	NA	CASSLRVGLDTQYF	TGTGCCAGCAGCCTCAGGGTGGGCCTAGATACGCAGTATTTT
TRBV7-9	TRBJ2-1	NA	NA	CASESTHTYDGQSF	TGTGCCAGCGAATCCACCCATACTTACGATGGGCAGTCCTTC
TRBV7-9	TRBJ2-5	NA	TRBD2	CASSSRDKAELAGVGKTQYF	TGTGCCAGCAGCTCCCGGGACAAGGCGGAACTAGCGGGAGTAGGGAAGACCCAGTACTTC
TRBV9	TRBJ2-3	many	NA	CASSVEDSVDTQYF	TGTGCCAGCAGCGTAGAAGATTCAGTAGATACGCAGTATTTT
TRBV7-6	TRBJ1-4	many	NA	CASSLMIQGPNEKLFF	TGTGCCAGCAGCTTAATGATCCAGGGGCCGAATGAAAAACTGTTTTTT
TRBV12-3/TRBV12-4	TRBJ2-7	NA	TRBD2	CASRTTSGGSYEQYF	TGCGCCAGCAGAACGACTAGCGGGGGTTCCTACGAGCAGTACTTC
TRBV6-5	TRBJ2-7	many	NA	CASSYRQATYEQYF	TGTGCCAGCAGTTACCGTCAGGCCACCTACGAGCAGTACTTC
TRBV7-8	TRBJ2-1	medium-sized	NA	CASSLGGPYNEQFF	TGTGCCAGCAGCTTAGGGGGGCCATACAATGAGCAGTTCTTC
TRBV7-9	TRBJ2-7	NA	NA	CASSFSGDHEQYF	TGTGCCAGCAGCTTTTCTGGGGACCACGAGCAGTACTTC
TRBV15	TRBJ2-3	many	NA	CATERPSTDTQYF	TGTGCCACGGAGAGGCCTAGCACAGATACGCAGTATTTT
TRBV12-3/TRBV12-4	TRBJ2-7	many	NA	CASMPGRRVHEQYF	TGTGCCAGCATGCCGGGACGGCGCGTCCACGAGCAGTACTTC
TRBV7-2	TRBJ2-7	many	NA	CASSPTLTRSYEQYF	TGTGCCAGCAGCCCAACCCTGACTCGGTCCTACGAGCAGTACTTC
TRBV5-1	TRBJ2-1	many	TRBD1	CASSLFPGQGSRSYSEQFF	TGCGCCAGCAGTTTATTCCCCGGACAGGGCTCCCGTTCCTACAGTGAGCAGTTCTTC
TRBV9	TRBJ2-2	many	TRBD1	CASSVSQGTTGELFF	TGTGCCAGCAGCGTATCACAGGGGACCACCGGGGAGCTGTTTTTT
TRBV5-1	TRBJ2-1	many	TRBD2	CASSTGTSGSYNEQFF	TGCGCCAGCAGCACCGGGACTAGCGGGAGTTACAATGAGCAGTTCTTC
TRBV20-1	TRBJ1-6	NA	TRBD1	CSAWTGSYNSPLHF	TGCAGTGCTTGGACAGGCTCCTATAATTCACCCCTCCACTTT
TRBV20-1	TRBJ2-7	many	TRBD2	CSAAGTSGVVYEQYF	TGCAGTGCTGCCGGGACTAGCGGAGTCGTCTACGAGCAGTACTTC
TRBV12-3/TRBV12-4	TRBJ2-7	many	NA	CASSPPRTMAGYEQYF	TGTGCCAGCAGCCCCCCCCGGACTATGGCGGGATACGAGCAGTACTTC
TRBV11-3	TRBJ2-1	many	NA	CASSLVNRDSYNEQFF	TGTGCCAGCAGCTTAGTCAACAGGGATTCCTACAATGAGCAGTTCTTC
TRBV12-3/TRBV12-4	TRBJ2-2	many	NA	CASRLGTGELFF	TGTGCCAGCAGACTTGGCACCGGGGAGCTGTTTTTT
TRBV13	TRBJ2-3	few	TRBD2	CASSNSGRLTDTQYF	TGTGCCAGCAGCAATAGCGGGAGGTTGACAGATACGCAGTATTTT
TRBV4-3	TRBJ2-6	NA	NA	CASSERAGANVLTF	TGCGCCAGCAGCGAGCGGGCTGGGGCCAATGTCCTGACTTTC
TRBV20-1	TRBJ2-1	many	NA	CSSKRAGSYNEQFF	TGCAGTTCGAAGCGGGCCGGCTCCTACAATGAGCAGTTCTTC
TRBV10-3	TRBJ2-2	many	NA	CAISGPGRGVANTGELFF	TGTGCCATCAGTGGACCGGGACGGGGAGTTGCGAACACCGGGGAGCTGTTTTTT
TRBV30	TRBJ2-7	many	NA	CAWSRAYEQYF	TGTGCCTGGAGTAGGGCCTACGAGCAGTACTTC
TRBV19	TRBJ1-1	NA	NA	CASIIRQEAFF	TGTGCCAGTATTATTAGGCAAGAAGCTTTCTTT
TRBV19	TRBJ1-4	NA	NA	CASTLTQWNEKLFF	TGTGCCAGTACCTTGACACAGTGGAATGAAAAACTGTTTTTT
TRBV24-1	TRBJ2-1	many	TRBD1	CATSDPSTGVSGRNEQFF	TGTGCCACCAGTGATCCATCGACAGGGGTGTCGGGTCGCAATGAGCAGTTCTTC
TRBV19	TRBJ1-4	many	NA	CASSILATNEKLFF	TGTGCCAGTAGTATTCTGGCAACTAATGAAAAACTGTTTTTT
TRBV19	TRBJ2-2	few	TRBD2	CASSILAGDHGELFF	TGTGCCAGTAGTATTCTAGCGGGAGATCACGGGGAGCTGTTTTTT
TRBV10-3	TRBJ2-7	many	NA	CAISNQGSEQYF	TGTGCCATCAGCAACCAGGGGAGCGAGCAGTACTTC
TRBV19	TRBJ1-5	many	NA	CASSLRAGAVDQPQHF	TGTGCCAGTAGTCTCAGGGCGGGGGCAGTTGATCAGCCCCAGCATTTT
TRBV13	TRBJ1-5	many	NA	CASSLGYGGDQPQHF	TGTGCCAGCAGCTTAGGGTACGGGGGTGATCAGCCCCAGCATTTT
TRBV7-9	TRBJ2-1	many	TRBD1	CASSLVGGTGYWDEQFF	TGTGCCAGCAGCTTAGTTGGCGGGACAGGGTATTGGGATGAGCAGTTCTTC
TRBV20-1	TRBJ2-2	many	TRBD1	CSASPGTGDQATGELFF	TGCAGTGCCAGTCCCGGGACAGGGGACCAGGCCACCGGGGAGCTGTTTTTT
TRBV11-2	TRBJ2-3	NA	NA	CASSLGSRDTDTQYF	TGTGCCAGCAGCTTAGGGAGCCGGGACACAGATACGCAGTATTTT
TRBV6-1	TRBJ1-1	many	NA	CASRASGNTEAFF	TGTGCCAGCAGGGCCTCCGGGAACACTGAAGCTTTCTTT
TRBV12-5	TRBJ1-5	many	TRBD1	CASGSGQVDQPQHF	TGTGCTAGTGGTTCGGGACAGGTTGATCAGCCCCAGCATTTT
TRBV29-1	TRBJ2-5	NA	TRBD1	CSAAGTGGWETQYF	TGCAGCGCTGCCGGGACAGGGGGCTGGGAGACCCAGTACTTC
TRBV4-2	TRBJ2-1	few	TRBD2	CANSRLSGSSYNELFF	TGTGCCAACAGCAGATTAAGCGGGAGCTCCTACAATGAGCTGTTCTTC
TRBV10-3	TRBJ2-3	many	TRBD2	CAISPHPGLAGGPGTDTQYF	TGTGCCATCAGTCCTCATCCGGGACTAGCGGGAGGGCCCGGCACAGATACGCAGTATTTT